These 10 T cell receptor beta chains share one sample of origin, sequenced in a study of T cells in Graves' hyperthyroidism and ophthalmopathy. RNA transcripts yielded amplified TCR beta CDR3 regions. The HTBI primer set was used in a first-round RT-PCR of the TCR CDR3. TCRdb re-analysed the multiplex PCR reads in MiXCR, keeping a single row per CDR3 protein. The sample holds about 600,000 distinct CDR3 sequences; roughly 16% are singletons and the top ten take around 3.5%. Source material: blood. The receptors come from a woman aged 35 to 49 with Graves' ophthalmopathy.

The rearrangement uses TRBV18 and TRBJ1-1; a possible D gene is TRBD1 (5 bases). Germline V gene lookup returns CDR1 KGHSH and CDR2 LQKENI. Trimming pared 4 bases from V and 1 base from J, leaving 13 bases between. This CDR3 has 15 residues. CDR3 region: CASSRLQDPNTEAFF. The CDR3 bases are TGTGCCAGCTCACGATTACAGGACCCGAACACTGAAGCTTTCTTT.

The chain carries TRBV12-3 or TRBV12-4 and TRBJ2-7, with D unresolved. Trimming left V 2 bases short and J 3 bases short, with 11 bases between. The CDR3 is 14 amino acids. The CDR3 reads CASSLWGAGYEQYF. The DNA for the CDR3 is TGTGCCAGCAGTTTATGGGGTGCTGGCTACGAGCAGTACTTC.

J is TRBJ1-6 and V is TRBV7-9; 8 bases line up with TRBD1. CDR1 is SEHNR and CDR2 is FQNEAQ in the germline V gene (reference sequence). After removal of 1 base from V and 9 bases from J, the junction contained 5 bases not matched to a gene. CDR3 size: 15 residues. The CDR3 reads CASSLEVTGVSPLHF. CDR3 DNA: TGTGCCAGCAGCTTAGAGGTGACAGGGGTTTCACCCCTCCACTTT. The whole variable domain, remainder taken from reference TRBV7-9 and TRBJ1-6, is DTGVSQNPRHKITKRGQNVTFRCDPISEHNRLYWYRQTLGQGPEFLTYFQNEAQLEKSRLLSDRFSAERPKGSFSTLEIQRTEQGDSAMYLCASSLEVTGVSPLHFGNGTRLTVT.

This clonotype was seen a handful of times. The rearrangement joins TRBV14 to TRBJ2-7; 8 bases are a match to TRBD1. J was trimmed by 2 bases and V by 4 bases; bases with no gene match: 10. Per the germline V gene, CDR1 is SGHDN and CDR2 is FVKESK. CDR3 size: 16 residues. The CDR3 DNA reads as TGTGCCAGCAGCCTGACCTTTGGGACAGGTCCCTACGAGCAGTACTTC. It codes for CASSLTFGTGPYEQYF. The full variable domain, with the rest looked up from reference TRBV14 and TRBJ2-7, is EAGVTQFPSHSVIEKGQTVTLRCDPISGHDNLYWYRRVMGKEIKFLLHFVKESKQDESGMPNNRFLAERTGGTYSTLKVQPAELEDSGVYFCASSLTFGTGPYEQYFGPGTRLTVT.

The rearrangement uses TRBV5-1 and TRBJ1-1; possibly TRBD1 for D (5 bases). V was trimmed by 4 bases and J by 5 bases, leaving 12 bases between them. This CDR3 has 13 amino acids. Looked up from germline, CDR1 is SGHRS and CDR2 is YFSETQ. The DNA of the CDR3 is TGCGCCAGCAGCGCAGGGTTCGGGACTGAAGCTTTCTTT. Protein sequence: CASSAGFGTEAFF.

The sample holds many counts of this clonotype. The V call is TRBV28, the J call TRBJ2-7; D may be TRBD1 (5 bases). There are 13 residues in the CDR3. Germline loops: CDR1 MDHEN, CDR2 SYDVKM. The V end lost 3 bases, the J end lost 7 bases, and 13 bases lay between the germline ends. The DNA of the CDR3 is TGTGCCAGCAGTTTGACAGCCGGGTGGGAGCAGTACTTC. Residues: CASSLTAGWEQYF.

This chain links TRBV28 with TRBJ1-2; D is possibly TRBD1 (5 bases). Per germline, CDR1 MDHEN and CDR2 SYDVKM. There are 12 residues in the CDR3. Trimming cost V 6 bases and J 12 bases, with 17 bases left between them. The CDR3 spells CASRTGTSMDTF. The CDR3, as DNA: TGTGCCAGCAGAACCGGGACTTCCATGGACACCTTC.

This clonotype was detected ten times or more. The rearrangement uses TRBV6-1 and TRBJ1-4; no definite D call. The CDR3 contains 15 residues. Germline lookup yields CDR1 MNHNS and CDR2 SASEGT. V shed 6 bases and J shed 3 bases, with 14 bases lying between them. The CDR3 DNA sequence: TGTGCCAGCAGATCCTCCGTAGGGCCTAATGAAAAACTGTTTTTT. It yields the protein CASRSSVGPNEKLFF.

This clonotype occurred many times. This chain connects TRBV11-2 to TRBJ1-2; D possibly corresponds to TRBD1 (6 bases). Germline V CDR1 and CDR2: SGHAT, FQNNGV. V gave up 5 bases and J gave up 6 bases, with 10 bases separating them. The CDR3 totals 12 residues. The CDR3 nucleotides are TGTGCCAGCAGCCTTACAGGGAATGGCTACACCTTC. Protein: CASSLTGNGYTF.

In its sample, this clonotype was seen a few times. The chain has TRBV18 and TRBJ2-2; 9 nucleotides line up with TRBD2. The V segment lost 6 bases and the J segment 2 bases; nucleotides outside the gene matches: 7. CDR1 and CDR2 from the germline V gene are KGHSH and LQKENI. The CDR3 runs 16 residues. CDR3 DNA sequence: TGTGCCAGCTCCCAATCTAGCGGGGCTAACACCGGGGAGCTGTTTTTT. As protein: CASSQSSGANTGELFF.